This T cell receptor beta chain stems from a study of post-analysis software for immune sequencing data. Background on the study: Both relapsing-remitting and secondary progressive multiple sclerosis featured among the disease courses, as did progressive-relapsing multiple sclerosis. Findings and limits, study-wide: TRBV segments more frequent in patients than in controls numbered roughly 5 and included TRBV5-6, TRBV5-1 and TRBV20-1. Same-batch preparations were strongly co-clustered by F measure. Significantly lower normalized Chao1 diversity was seen in multiple sclerosis patients than in controls.

This clonotype has just a few counts. Antigen specificity is unknown. With V trimmed by 5 bases and J by 1 base, 8 bases remained unmatched. Germline V CDR1 and CDR2: SGHRS, YFSETQ. The CDR3 is 16 amino acids. Incorporated into the TCR beta cDNA libraries were unique molecular identifiers, which served to reduce PCR and sequencing biases. TCRdb passed the PCR reads through MiXCR, listing each CDR3 protein once. The table lists about 460,000 distinct CDR3 sequences, less than 45% of them singletons. The receptor comes from a girl aged 5-17 years with multiple sclerosis. The sequencing sample was made of blood. The V call is TRBV5-1, the J call TRBJ2-7, with TRBD1 matching over 11 bases. DNA of the CDR3: TGCGCCAGCAGACGATGGACAGGGGGCGTATCCTACGAGCAGTACTTC. Protein: CASRRWTGGVSYEQYF.